The 24 T cell receptor beta chains reported below all come from one sample, sequenced in a study of shared clonotypes between healthy human individuals. Repertoires were generated with immunoSEQ multiplex PCR, while TCRdb's copy carries only in-frame clones and drops some. The table shows hundreds of thousands of clones, with more than 85% occurring only once. Terminally differentiated effector memory CD45RA+ cells were left out of the naive CD8 fraction, which was CD45RO-negative and positively selected for CCR7. The material sequenced was naive CD8+ T cells sorted from blood. The source is a man under 40 in good health.

The CDR3 reads CASSLEMTVGELFF. The CDR3 region has the DNA TGTGCCAGCAGTTTAGAGATGACGGTCGGGGAGCTGTTTTTT. The chain links TRBV27 to TRBJ2-2; D gene ambiguous. Trimming stripped 2 bases from V and 7 bases from J, with 11 bases between. The germline gives CDR1 MNHEY, CDR2 SMNVEV (reference sequence). The CDR3 is made up of 14 amino acids.

This clone was found once. The chain has TRBV28 and TRBJ1-1; D gene uncertain. Germline V gene data show CDR1 as MDHEN and CDR2 as SYDVKM. The CDR3 length is 13 residues. Trimming cost V 2 bases and J 6 bases, with 10 bases left between them. CDR3 bases: TGTGCCAGCAGTTTAGCGGGGAGTGCTGAAGCTTTCTTT. As protein: CASSLAGSAEAFF. The full variable domain, completed using reference TRBV28 and TRBJ1-1, is DVKVTQSSRYLVKRTGEKVFLECVQDMDHENMFWYRQDPGLGLRLIYFSYDVKMKEKGDIPEGYSVSREKKERFSLILESASTNQTSMYLCASSLAGSAEAFFGQGTRLTVV.

The chain has TRBV19 and TRBJ1-4, with D possibly being TRBD1 (6 bases). Germline V CDR1 and CDR2: LNHDA, SQIVND (reference sequence). CDR3 length equals 13 residues. Trimming pared 2 bases from V and 12 bases from J, leaving 13 bases between. Here the CDR3 reads CASSIRTAWQLFF. CDR3 DNA: TGTGCCAGTAGTATAAGGACAGCATGGCAACTGTTTTTT.

This rearrangement joins TRBV28 to TRBJ2-7, with TRBD1 matching over 7 bases. With V trimmed by 6 bases and J by 0 bases, 11 bases remained unmatched. Germline V gives CDR1 MDHEN, CDR2 SYDVKM. The CDR3 spans 16 residues. CDR3 DNA: TGTGCCAGCAGGGACCTGACAGGGAAGAGCTCCTACGAGCAGTACTTC. Translating gives CASRDLTGKSSYEQYF.

The gene calls are TRBV13 and TRBJ2-1, with 7 nucleotides matching TRBD1. CDR3 length: 13 residues. V lost 6 bases and J lost 5; bases outside the gene matches: 4. CDR1 is PRHDT and CDR2 is FYEKMQ in the germline V gene (reference sequence). This CDR3 reads CASRGTANNEQFF. In DNA form, the CDR3 reads TGTGCCAGCAGAGGGACAGCGAACAATGAGCAGTTCTTC. Filled out from reference TRBV13 and TRBJ2-1, the complete variable domain reads AAGVIQSPRHLIKEKRETATLKCYPIPRHDTVYWYQQGPGQDPQFLISFYEKMQSDKGSIPDRFSAQQFSDYHSELNMSSLELGDSALYFCASRGTANNEQFFGPGTRLTVL.

The chain combines TRBV7-9 with TRBJ1-1; D uncertain. V was shortened by 1 base and J by 3 bases, with 9 bases between the two germline ends. The CDR3 runs to 14 residues. CDR1 is SEHNR and CDR2 is FQNEAQ in the germline V gene (reference sequence). In DNA form, the CDR3 reads TGTGCCAGCAGCTTAGGACCGAGGGACACTGAAGCTTTCTTT. Its protein product is CASSLGPRDTEAFF.

This clone came up once. The sample carries other DNA sequences with the same CDR3. J is TRBJ2-7 and V is TRBV18; weak D call: TRBD2 (7 bases). Germline CDR1 reads KGHSH; CDR2 reads LQKENI. This CDR3 is 15 amino acids long. The ends were cut back, 6 bases at V and 5 bases at J, with 20 bases in the middle. The CDR3 bases are TGTGCCAGCTCCCGCCCGGGGGGCATTATTGACGAGCAGTACTTC. It codes for CASSRPGGIIDEQYF.

This rearrangement joins TRBV10-3 to TRBJ2-2; a weak D match, TRBD2 (5 bases). The CDR3 consists of 17 residues. From germline, CDR1 is ENHRY and CDR2 SYGVKD. V was shortened by 6 bases and J by 0 bases, with 17 bases between the two germline ends. The CDR3 sequence is CAIRKEGPNSNTGELFF. In nucleotides, the CDR3 is TGTGCCATCAGAAAAGAGGGCCCCAATTCGAACACCGGGGAGCTGTTTTTT.

Comment on this clone: One end of the junction does not line up with germline, which may come from a read error. The V call is TRBV4-1, the J call TRBJ2-7; D not resolved. The CDR3 is 14 amino acids. Looked up from germline, CDR1 is MGHRA and CDR2 is YSYEKL. The CDR3 sequence: CASSEELFYYEQYF. CDR3 bases: TGCGCCAGCAGCGAAGAGCTCTTTTACTACGAGCAGTACTTC.

The V and J genes are TRBV2 and TRBJ1-1; D unclear. CDR3 length: 14 residues. Trimming shortened V by 7 bases and J by 1 base, and 13 bases separated the two germline ends. Germline lookup yields CDR1 SNHLY and CDR2 FYNNEI. The CDR3 nucleotides are TGTGCCAGCACCCTATGGGATAGGAACACTGAAGCTTTCTTT. Amino acid sequence: CASTLWDRNTEAFF.

This sequence joins TRBV28 and TRBJ2-7; 8 bases line up with TRBD2. There are 14 residues in the CDR3. The V segment lost 3 bases and the J segment 2 bases; nucleotides outside the gene matches: 3. Per the germline V gene, CDR1 is MDHEN and CDR2 is SYDVKM. The CDR3: CASSFGTRAYEQYF. The CDR3 nucleotides read TGTGCCAGCAGTTTTGGGACTAGAGCCTACGAGCAGTACTTC.

This chain connects TRBV10-3 to TRBJ2-2; 7 bases match TRBD2. The CDR3 has 16 amino acids. Per the germline V gene, CDR1 is ENHRY and CDR2 is SYGVKD. V trimming: 6 bases; J trimming: 0 bases; junction bases outside the gene matches: 7. DNA of the CDR3: TGTGCCATCAGGAGGGAGGGAATCGCGAACACCGGGGAGCTGTTTTTT. Translation: CAIRREGIANTGELFF.

The chain links TRBV4-1 to TRBJ1-2; 9 bases are shared with TRBD1. CDR3 length: 15 residues. CDR1 is MGHRA, CDR2 YSYEKL, per germline. Losses at the gene ends were 4 bases for V and 4 bases for J; bases not matched to a gene: 7. CDR3 nucleotides: TGCGCCAGCAGCCGACGACAGGGGGACCTCTATGGCTACACCTTC. Translation: CASSRRQGDLYGYTF.

This chain links TRBV2 with TRBJ2-1; TRBD2 matches 16 bases. Per the germline V gene, CDR1 is SNHLY and CDR2 is FYNNEI. Trimming cost V 6 bases and J 7 bases; bases outside gene matches: 9. The CDR3 is made up of 17 amino acids. The chain's CDR3 is CASSVGTSGRASNEQFF. Written as DNA, the CDR3 is TGTGCCAGCAGCGTAGGGACTAGCGGGAGGGCCTCTAATGAGCAGTTCTTC.

V usage is TRBV27 and J usage is TRBJ1-2; tentative D call: TRBD1 (5 bases). Germline V gene data show CDR1 as MNHEY and CDR2 as SMNVEV (reference sequence). Trimming stripped 7 bases from V and 7 bases from J, with 19 bases between. The CDR3 covers 14 residues. CDR3 sequence: CASTTREGRSGYTF. DNA of the CDR3: TGTGCCAGCACTACTCGGGAGGGACGGAGTGGCTACACCTTC.

This rearrangement joins TRBV27 to TRBJ2-7, with TRBD1 matching 7 bases. CDR1 is MNHEY, CDR2 SMNVEV, per germline (reference sequence). This CDR3 spans 13 amino acids. V shed 6 bases and J 3 bases; nucleotides not matched to a gene: 5. CDR3 sequence: CASRLGQNYEQYF. In DNA form, the CDR3 reads TGTGCCAGCAGACTGGGACAGAACTACGAGCAGTACTTC.

V is TRBV27 and J is TRBJ2-7; a weak D match, TRBD1 (6 bases). CDR1 is MNHEY and CDR2 is SMNVEV in the germline V gene (reference sequence). V was cut by 6 bases and J by 3 bases, with 18 bases left in between. CDR3 length: 15 residues. The CDR3 loop reads CASSLIGQLLYEQYF. In DNA, the CDR3 is TGTGCCAGCAGCCTCATAGGACAGCTACTCTACGAGCAGTACTTC.

This chain joins TRBV9 and TRBJ2-7, with D unclear. The CDR3 extends over 13 amino acids. The V gene's germline CDR1 is SGDLS and CDR2 YYNGEE. The germline V and J ends were trimmed by 3 bases and 4 bases, with 11 bases remaining between them. CDR3 DNA sequence: TGTGCCAGCAGCGGAGACAACGAATACGAGCAGTACTTC. Its translation: CASSGDNEYEQYF. Full variable domain (missing parts from reference TRBV9 and TRBJ2-7): DSGVTQTPKHLITATGQRVTLRCSPRSGDLSVYWYQQSLDQGLQFLIQYYNGEERAKGNILERFSAQQFPDLHSELNLSSLELGDSALYFCASSGDNEYEQYFGPGTRLTVT.

This chain connects TRBV15 to TRBJ2-1, with 8 bases matching TRBD1. The CDR3 runs 15 residues. Germline CDR1 reads LNHNV; CDR2 reads YYDKDF (reference sequence). Trimming took 6 bases from V and 1 from J; bases not matched to a gene: 5. This CDR3 is CATRLDRASYNEQFF. CDR3 nucleotides: TGTGCCACCAGGTTGGACAGGGCTTCCTACAATGAGCAGTTCTTC. Drawing the rest from reference TRBV15 and TRBJ2-1, the complete variable domain is DAMVIQNPRYQVTQFGKPVTLSCSQTLNHNVMYWYQQKSSQAPKLLFHYYDKDFNNEADTPDNFQSRRPNTSFCFLDIRSPGLGDTAMYLCATRLDRASYNEQFFGPGTRLTVL.

The chain couples TRBV29-1 to TRBJ2-3; D call uncertain. CDR1 and CDR2 (germline): SQVTM, ANQGSEA. The CDR3 sequence is 13 residues long. Between the trimmed V and J ends, which lost 3 bases and 2 bases, there was a span of 9 bases. CDR3 amino acids: CSVESRVTDTQYF. For the CDR3, the DNA is TGCAGCGTTGAGAGCCGAGTCACAGATACGCAGTATTTT.

The chain combines TRBV25-1 with TRBJ2-3; 16 bases map to TRBD2. The CDR3 loop spans 18 amino acids. Germline CDR1 reads MGHDK; CDR2 reads SYGVNS. Trimming took 4 bases from V and 2 from J; bases not matched to a gene: 6. In DNA form, the CDR3 reads TGTGCCAGCAGTGCACCGGGACTAGCGGGAGGGTCCACAGATACGCAGTATTTT. As protein: CASSAPGLAGGSTDTQYF.

This clone was counted between two and nine times. The chain couples TRBV11-2 to TRBJ1-2, with unresolved D. The CDR3 totals 12 residues. The V end was cut by 5 bases, the J end by 1 base, with 5 bases between. Germline CDR1 SGHAT, CDR2 FQNNGV. The CDR3 is CASSPSNYGYTF. The CDR3 DNA sequence: TGTGCCAGCAGCCCTAGTAACTATGGCTACACCTTC. Based on the CDR3 plus reference TRBV11-2 and TRBJ1-2, the full variable domain is EAGVAQSPRYKIIEKRQSVAFWCNPISGHATLYWYQQILGQGPKLLIQFQNNGVVDDSQLPKDRFSAERLKGVDSTLKIQPAKLEDSAVYLCASSPSNYGYTFGSGTRLTVV.

The CDR3 bases are TGCAGCGTTGAGCAGGGTTTGGAGAGCACTGAAGCTTTCTTT. Amino acids: CSVEQGLESTEAFF. The rearrangement links TRBV29-1 to TRBJ1-1; D perhaps matches TRBD1 (5 bases). Germline CDR1 and CDR2: SQVTM and ANQGSEA. V was clipped by 3 bases and J by 4 bases, with 15 bases between them. This CDR3 has 14 residues.

In this sample, this clone turned up once. The CDR3 spells CASSSYGLADQDTQYF. The CDR3 DNA follows: TGTGCCAGCAGCTCGTATGGACTAGCAGATCAAGATACGCAGTATTTT. The V and J genes are TRBV5-6 and TRBJ2-3, with 8 nucleotides matching TRBD2. With 3 bases clipped from V and 5 bases from J, the junction kept 11 bases outside the gene matches. Germline V gene sequence: CDR1 SGHDT, CDR2 YYEEEE. CDR3 length: 16 residues.